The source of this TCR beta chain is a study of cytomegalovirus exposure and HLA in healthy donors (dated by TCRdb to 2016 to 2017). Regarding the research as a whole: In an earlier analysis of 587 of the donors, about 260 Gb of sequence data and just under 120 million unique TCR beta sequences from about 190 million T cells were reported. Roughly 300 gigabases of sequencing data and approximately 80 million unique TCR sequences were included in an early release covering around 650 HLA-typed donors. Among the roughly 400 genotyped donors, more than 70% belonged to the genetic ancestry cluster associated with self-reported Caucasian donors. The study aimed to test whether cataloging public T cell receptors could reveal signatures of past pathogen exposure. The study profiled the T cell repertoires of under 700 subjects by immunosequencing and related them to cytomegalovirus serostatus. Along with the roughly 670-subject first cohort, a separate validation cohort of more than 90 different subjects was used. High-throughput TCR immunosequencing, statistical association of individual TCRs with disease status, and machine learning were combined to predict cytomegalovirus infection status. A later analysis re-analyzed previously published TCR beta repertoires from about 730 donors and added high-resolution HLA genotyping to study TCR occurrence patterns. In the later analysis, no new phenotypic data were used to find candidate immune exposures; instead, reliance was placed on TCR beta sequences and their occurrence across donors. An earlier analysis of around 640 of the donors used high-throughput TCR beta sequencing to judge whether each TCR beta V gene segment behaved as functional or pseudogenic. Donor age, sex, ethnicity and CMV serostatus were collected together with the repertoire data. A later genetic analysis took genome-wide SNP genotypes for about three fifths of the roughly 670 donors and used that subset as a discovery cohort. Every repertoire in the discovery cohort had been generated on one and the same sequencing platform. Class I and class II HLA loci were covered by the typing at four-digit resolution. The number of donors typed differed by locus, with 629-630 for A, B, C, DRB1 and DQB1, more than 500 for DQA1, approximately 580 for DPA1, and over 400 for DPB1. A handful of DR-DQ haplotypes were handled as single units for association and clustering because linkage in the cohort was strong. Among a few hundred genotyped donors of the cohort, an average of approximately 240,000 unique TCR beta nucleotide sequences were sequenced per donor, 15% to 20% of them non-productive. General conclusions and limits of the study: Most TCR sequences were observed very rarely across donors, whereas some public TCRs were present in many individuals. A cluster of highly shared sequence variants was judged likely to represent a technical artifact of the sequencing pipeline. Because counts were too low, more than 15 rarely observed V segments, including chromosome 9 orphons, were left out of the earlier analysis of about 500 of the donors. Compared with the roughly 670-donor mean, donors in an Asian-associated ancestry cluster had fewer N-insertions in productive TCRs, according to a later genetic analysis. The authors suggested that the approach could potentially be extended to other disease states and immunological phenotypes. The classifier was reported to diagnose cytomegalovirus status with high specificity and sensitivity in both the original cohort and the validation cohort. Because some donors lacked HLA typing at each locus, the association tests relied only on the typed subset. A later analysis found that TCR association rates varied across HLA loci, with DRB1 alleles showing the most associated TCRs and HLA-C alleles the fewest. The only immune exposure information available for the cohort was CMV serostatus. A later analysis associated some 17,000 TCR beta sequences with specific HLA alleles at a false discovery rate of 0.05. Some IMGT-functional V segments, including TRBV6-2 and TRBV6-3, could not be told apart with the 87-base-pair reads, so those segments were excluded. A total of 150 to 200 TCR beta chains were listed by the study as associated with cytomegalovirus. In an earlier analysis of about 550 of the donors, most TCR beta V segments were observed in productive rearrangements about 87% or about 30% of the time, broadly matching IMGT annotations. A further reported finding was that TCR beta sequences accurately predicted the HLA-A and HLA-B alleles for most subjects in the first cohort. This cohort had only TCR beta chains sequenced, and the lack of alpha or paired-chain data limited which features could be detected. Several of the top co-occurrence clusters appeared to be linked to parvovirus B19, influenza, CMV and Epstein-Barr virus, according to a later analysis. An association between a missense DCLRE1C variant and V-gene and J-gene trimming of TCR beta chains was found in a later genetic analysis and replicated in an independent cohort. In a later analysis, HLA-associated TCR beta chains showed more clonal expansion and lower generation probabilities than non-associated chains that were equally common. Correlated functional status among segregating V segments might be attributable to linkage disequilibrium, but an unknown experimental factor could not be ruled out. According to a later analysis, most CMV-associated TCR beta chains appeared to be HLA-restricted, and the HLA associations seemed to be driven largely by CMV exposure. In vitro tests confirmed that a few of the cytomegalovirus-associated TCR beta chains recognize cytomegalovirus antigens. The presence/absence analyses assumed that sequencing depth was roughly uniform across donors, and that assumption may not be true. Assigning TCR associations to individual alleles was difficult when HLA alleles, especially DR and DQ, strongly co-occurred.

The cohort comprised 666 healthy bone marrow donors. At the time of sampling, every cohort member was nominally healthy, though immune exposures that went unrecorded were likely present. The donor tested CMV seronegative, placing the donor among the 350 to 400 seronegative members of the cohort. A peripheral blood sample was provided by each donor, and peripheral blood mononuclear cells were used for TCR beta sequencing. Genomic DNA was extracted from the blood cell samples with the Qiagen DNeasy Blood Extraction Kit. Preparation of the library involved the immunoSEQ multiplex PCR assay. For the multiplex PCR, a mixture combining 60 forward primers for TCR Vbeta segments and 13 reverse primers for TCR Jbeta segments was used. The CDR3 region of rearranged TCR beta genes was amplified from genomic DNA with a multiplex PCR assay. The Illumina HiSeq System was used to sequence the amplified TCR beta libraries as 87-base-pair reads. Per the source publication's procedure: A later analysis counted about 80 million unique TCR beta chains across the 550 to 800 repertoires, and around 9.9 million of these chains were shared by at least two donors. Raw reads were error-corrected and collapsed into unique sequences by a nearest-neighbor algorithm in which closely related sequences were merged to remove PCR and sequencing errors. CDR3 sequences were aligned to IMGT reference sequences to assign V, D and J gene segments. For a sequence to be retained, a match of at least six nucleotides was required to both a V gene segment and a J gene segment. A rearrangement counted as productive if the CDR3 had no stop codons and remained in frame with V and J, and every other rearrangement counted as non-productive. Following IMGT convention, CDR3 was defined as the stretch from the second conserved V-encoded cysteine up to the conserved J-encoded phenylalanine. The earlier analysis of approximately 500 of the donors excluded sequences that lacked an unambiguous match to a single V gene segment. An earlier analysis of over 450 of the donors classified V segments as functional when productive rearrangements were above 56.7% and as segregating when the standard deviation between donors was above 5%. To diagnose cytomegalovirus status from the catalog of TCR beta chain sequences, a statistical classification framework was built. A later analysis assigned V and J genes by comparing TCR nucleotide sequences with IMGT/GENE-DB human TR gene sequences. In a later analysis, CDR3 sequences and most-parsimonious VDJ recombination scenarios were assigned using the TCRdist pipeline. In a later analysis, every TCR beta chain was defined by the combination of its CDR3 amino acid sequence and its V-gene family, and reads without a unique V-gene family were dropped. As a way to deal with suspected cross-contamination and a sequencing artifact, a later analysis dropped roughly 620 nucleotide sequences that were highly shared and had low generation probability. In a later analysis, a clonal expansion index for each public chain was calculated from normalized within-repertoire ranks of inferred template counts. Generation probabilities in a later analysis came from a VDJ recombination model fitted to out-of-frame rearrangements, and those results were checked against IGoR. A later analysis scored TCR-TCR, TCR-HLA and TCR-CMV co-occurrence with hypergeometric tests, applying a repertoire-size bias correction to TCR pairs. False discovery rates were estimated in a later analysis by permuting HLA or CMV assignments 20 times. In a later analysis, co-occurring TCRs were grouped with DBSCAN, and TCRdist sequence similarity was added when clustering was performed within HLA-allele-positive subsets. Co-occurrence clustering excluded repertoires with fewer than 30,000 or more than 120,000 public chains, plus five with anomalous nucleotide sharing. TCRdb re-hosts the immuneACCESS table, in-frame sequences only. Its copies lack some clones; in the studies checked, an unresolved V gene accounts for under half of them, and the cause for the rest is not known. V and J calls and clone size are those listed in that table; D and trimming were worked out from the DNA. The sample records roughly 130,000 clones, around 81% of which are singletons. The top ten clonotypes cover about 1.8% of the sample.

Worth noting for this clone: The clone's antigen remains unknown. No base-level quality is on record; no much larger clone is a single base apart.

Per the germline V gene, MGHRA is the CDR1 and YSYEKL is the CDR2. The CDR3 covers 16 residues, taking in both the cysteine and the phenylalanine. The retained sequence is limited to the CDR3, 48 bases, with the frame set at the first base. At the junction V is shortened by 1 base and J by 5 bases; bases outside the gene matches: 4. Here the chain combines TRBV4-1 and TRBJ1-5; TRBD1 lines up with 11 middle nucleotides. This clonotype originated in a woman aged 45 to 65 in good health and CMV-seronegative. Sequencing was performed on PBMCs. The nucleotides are TGCGCCAGCAGCCAAGGCGGGACAGGGGGATATCAGCCCCAGCATTTT. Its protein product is CASSQGGTGGYQPQHF.